Detailed here is one T cell receptor (beta chain). The record originates from a study of blood T cell repertoires in COVID-19. For the study at large: The United States, Italy and Spain were the sources of the acute and convalescent COVID-19 samples.

V lost 0 bases, J lost 0 bases, and 8 bases stayed unmatched. The CDR3 is 18 amino acids. CDR1 is SGHTA, CDR2 FQGNSA, per germline. As originally analysed: Reference gene primer amplification yielded estimated nucleated cell counts. The table came from immunoSEQ multiplex PCR; TCRdb's copy has only in-frame clones and leaves some out. That table gives V, J and clone size, and the DNA gave D and trimming. The profile shows some 200,000 clones, 70% to 90% of them singletons. The sequencing input was peripheral blood. The V and J genes are TRBV7-2 and TRBJ2-3; 8 positions agree with TRBD1. The TCR sequence derives from a man aged 50 to 60 with COVID-19, enrolled during active disease. CDR3 region: CASSLALGQGSSTDTQYF. CDR3 in DNA: TGTGCCAGCAGCTTAGCGTTAGGACAGGGTTCTAGCACAGATACGCAGTATTTT.